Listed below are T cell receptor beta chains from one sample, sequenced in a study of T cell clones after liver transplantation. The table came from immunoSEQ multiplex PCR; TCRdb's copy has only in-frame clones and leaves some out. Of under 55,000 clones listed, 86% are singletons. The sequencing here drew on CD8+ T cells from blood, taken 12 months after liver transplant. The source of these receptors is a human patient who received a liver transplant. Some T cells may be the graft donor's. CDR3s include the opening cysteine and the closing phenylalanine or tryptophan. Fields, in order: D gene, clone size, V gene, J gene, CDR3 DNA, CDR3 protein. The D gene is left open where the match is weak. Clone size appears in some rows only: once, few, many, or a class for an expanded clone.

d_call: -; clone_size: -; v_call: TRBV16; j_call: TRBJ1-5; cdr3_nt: TGTGCCAGCAGCCACGGGGGGACTCAGCCCCAGCATTTT; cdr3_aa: CASSHGGTQPQHF
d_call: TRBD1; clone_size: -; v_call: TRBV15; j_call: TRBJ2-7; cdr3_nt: TGTGCCACCAGCAGTGCCGGGACAGACGAGCAGTACTTC; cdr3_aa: CATSSAGTDEQYF
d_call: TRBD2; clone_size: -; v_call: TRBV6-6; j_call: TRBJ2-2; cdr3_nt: TGTGCCAGCACTCTAGGGACTACCTACACCGGGGAGCTGTTTTTT; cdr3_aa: CASTLGTTYTGELFF
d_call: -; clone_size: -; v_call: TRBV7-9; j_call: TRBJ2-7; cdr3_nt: TGTGCCAGCAGCTTACCGGGATCGGACGAGCAGTACTTC; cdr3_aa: CASSLPGSDEQYF
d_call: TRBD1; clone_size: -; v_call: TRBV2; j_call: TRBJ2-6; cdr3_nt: TGTGCCAGCAGTGGTGACAGGGACTCTGGGGCCAACGTCCTGACTTTC; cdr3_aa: CASSGDRDSGANVLTF
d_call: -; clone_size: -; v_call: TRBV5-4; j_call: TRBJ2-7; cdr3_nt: TGTGCCAGCAGCGCCGAGCAGGGGCGGGAACCATACGAGCAGTACTTC; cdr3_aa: CASSAEQGREPYEQYF
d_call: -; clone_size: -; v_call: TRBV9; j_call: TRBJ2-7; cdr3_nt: TGTGCCAGCAGCCCCGGGGGGCTAGTATACGAGCAGTACTTC; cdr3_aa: CASSPGGLVYEQYF
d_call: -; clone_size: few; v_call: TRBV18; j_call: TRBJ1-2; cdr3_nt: TGTGCCAGCTCACCACCGCAGGGGACGGTCTATGGCTACACCTTC; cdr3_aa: CASSPPQGTVYGYTF
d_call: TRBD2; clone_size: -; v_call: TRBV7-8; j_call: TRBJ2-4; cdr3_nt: TGTGCCAGCAGCCCTTGGGGGGGACTAGCCAAAAACATTCAGTACTTC; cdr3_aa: CASSPWGGLAKNIQYF
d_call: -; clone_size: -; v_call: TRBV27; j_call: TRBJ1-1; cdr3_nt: TGTGCCAGCAGTTTTTTCGGTCAGGGGCCCACTGAAGCTTTCTTT; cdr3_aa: CASSFFGQGPTEAFF
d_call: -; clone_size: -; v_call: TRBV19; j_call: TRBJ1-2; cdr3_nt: TGTGCCAGTACTTGGGAACCCCGGCCTCAGGGCTACACCTTC; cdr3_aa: CASTWEPRPQGYTF
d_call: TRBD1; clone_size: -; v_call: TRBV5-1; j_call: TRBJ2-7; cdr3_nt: TGCGCCAGCAGCATAGACAGGGCCCTAGAGGACGAGCAGTACTTC; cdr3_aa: CASSIDRALEDEQYF
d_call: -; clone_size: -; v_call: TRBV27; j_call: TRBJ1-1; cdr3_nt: TGTGCCAGCAGTTTATCGTGGTTGTCGAACACTGAAGCTTTCTTT; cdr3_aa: CASSLSWLSNTEAFF
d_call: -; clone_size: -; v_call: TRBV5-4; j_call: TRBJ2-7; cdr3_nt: TGTGCCAGCAGCTTGGGGGGGTTATACGAGCAGTACTTC; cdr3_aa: CASSLGGLYEQYF
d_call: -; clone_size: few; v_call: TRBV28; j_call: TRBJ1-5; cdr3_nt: TGTGCCAGCAGTCCGCAGGGAAATCAGCCCCAGCATTTT; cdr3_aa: CASSPQGNQPQHF
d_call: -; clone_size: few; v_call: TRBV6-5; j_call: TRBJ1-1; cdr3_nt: TGTGCCAGCAGTTCTTCCACTGAAGCTTTCTTT; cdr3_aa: CASSSSTEAFF
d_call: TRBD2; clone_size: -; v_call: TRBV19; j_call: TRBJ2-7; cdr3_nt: TGTGCCAGTAGTGCTAGCGGGTGGTACGAGCAGTACTTC; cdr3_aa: CASSASGWYEQYF
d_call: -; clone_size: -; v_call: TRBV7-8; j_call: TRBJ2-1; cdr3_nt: TGTGCCAGCAGCTTAGGGGGGGCGAATGAGCAGTTCTTC; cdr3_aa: CASSLGGANEQFF
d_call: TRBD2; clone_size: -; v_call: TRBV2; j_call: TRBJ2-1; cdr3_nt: TGTGCCAGTCCTCAGACCGGGACAGGGGGACTAGCGGGGGGCTTGGTTGAGCAGTTCTTC; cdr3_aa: CASPQTGTGGLAGGLVEQFF
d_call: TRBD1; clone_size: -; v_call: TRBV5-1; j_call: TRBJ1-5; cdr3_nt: TGCGCCAGCAGCTTAACAGGGGGCTATCAGCCCCAGCATTTT; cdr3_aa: CASSLTGGYQPQHF
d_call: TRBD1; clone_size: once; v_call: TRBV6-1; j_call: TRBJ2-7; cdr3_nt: TGTGCCAGCAGTGAAGACAGGGGGAGTTGGTACGAGCAGTACTTC; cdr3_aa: CASSEDRGSWYEQYF
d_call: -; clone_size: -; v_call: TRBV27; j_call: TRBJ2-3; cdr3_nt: TGTGCCAGCAGTTTAGGAGGAGATACGCAGTATTTT; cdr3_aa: CASSLGGDTQYF
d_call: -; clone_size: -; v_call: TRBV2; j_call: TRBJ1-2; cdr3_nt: TGTGCCAGCAGTGAAATCCGGGACACGCTCGATGGCTACACCTTC; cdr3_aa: CASSEIRDTLDGYTF
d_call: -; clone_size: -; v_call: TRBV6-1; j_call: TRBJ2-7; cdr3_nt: TGTGCCAGCAGATTACCGGGATTCCGCTACGAGCAGTACTTC; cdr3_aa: CASRLPGFRYEQYF
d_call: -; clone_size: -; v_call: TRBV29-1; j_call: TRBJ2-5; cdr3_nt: TGCAGCGGGGACCCCCTTGGGGAGACCCAGTACTTC; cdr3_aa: CSGDPLGETQYF
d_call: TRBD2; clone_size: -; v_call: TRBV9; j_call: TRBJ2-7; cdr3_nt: TGTGCCAGCAGCGTATCCGGGACTAACTCCTACGAGCAGTACTTC; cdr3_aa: CASSVSGTNSYEQYF
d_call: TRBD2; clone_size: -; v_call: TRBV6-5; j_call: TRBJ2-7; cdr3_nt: TGTGCCAGCAAACTAGCGAGTTCGTACGAGCAGTACTTC; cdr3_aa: CASKLASSYEQYF
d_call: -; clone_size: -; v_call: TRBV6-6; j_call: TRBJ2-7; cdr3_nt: TGTGCCAGCAGTTACGGCATGAGCTCCTACGAGCAGTACTTC; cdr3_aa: CASSYGMSSYEQYF
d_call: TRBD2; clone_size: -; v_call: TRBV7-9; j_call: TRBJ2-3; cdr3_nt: TGTGCCAGCAGCTTGAAGATGCGGGAGGGCCCCACAGATACGCAGTATTTT; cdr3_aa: CASSLKMREGPTDTQYF
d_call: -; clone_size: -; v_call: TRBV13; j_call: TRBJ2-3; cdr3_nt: TGTGCCAGCAGCTTGTCCACAGATACGCAGTATTTT; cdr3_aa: CASSLSTDTQYF
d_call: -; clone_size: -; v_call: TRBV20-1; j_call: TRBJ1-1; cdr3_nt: TGCAGTGCTCCCTTAGGCACTGAAGCTTTCTTT; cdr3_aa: CSAPLGTEAFF
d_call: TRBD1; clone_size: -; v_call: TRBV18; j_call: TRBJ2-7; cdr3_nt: TGTGCCAGCTCATCCCGGGACAGGGTTTACGAGCAGTACTTC; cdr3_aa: CASSSRDRVYEQYF
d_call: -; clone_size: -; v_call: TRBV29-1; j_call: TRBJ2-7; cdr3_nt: TGCAGCGTTGATGAGGGGGGCAGCTCCTACGAGCAGTACTTC; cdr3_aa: CSVDEGGSSYEQYF
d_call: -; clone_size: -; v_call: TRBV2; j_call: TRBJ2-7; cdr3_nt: TGTGCCAGCAGCAGTGAGCCCTACGAGCAGTACTTC; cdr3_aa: CASSSEPYEQYF
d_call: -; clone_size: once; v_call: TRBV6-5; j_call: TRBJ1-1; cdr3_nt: TGTGCCAGCAGTTACGGCCCTATCACTGAAGCTTTCTTT; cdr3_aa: CASSYGPITEAFF
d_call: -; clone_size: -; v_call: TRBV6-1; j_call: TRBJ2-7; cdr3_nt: TGTGCCAGCACCGGAAACGAGCAGTACTTC; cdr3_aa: CASTGNEQYF
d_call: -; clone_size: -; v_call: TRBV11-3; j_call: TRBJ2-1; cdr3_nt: TGTGCCAGCAGCTTAGGAGGGTCCAATGAGCAGTTCTTC; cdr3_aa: CASSLGGSNEQFF
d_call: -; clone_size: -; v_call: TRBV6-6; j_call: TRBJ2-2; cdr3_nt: TGTGCCAGCAGTTACAGGGGCCCGAACACCGGGGAGCTGTTTTTT; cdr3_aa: CASSYRGPNTGELFF
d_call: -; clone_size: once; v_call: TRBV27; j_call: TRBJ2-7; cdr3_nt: TGTGCCAGCAGCCCCATCGGACGGAGCTTAAACGACGAGCAGTACTTC; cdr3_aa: CASSPIGRSLNDEQYF